The rows below give T cell receptor beta chains drawn from one sample of a study of blood T cell repertoires in COVID-19. TCRdb's copy holds only in-frame clones and misses some; the assay was immunoSEQ multiplex PCR. This table holds 55,000 to 70,000 clones, just over 85% found once. Sequenced material: peripheral blood. The receptors stem from a man aged 50-60 years with acute or convalescent COVID-19. The CDR3 runs from the conserved cysteine through the conserved F or W. The D gene is left open where the match is weak. Clone size is given for some rows only: seen once, a few or many times, or a class if the clone is expanded.

V gene,J gene,D gene,clone size,CDR3 DNA,CDR3 protein
TRBV9,TRBJ1-3,NA,NA,TGTGCCAGCAGCGTAGGGGGCAGCACCCGCTCTGGAAACACCATATATTTT,CASSVGGSTRSGNTIYF
TRBV5-4,TRBJ2-3,TRBD2,NA,TGTGCCAGCAGCTTGGTGGCTAGCGGGAGTGGGAGCACAGATACGCAGTATTTT,CASSLVASGSGSTDTQYF
TRBV5-8,TRBJ2-7,NA,NA,TGTGCCAGCAGCTTGGATAATGGAGTGTCCTACGAGCAGTACTTC,CASSLDNGVSYEQYF
TRBV12-3/TRBV12-4,TRBJ1-3,NA,NA,TGTGCCAGCAGCCCGGACAGAAACACCATATATTTT,CASSPDRNTIYF
TRBV19,TRBJ2-5,TRBD2,NA,TGTGCCAGTAGCGCCATGGGCGCGGGAGTACAGACCCAGTACTTC,CASSAMGAGVQTQYF
TRBV5-1,TRBJ2-7,NA,NA,TGCGCCAGCAGCTTGGAACCAGGGAGGTCCTCCGAGCAGTACTTC,CASSLEPGRSSEQYF
TRBV25-1,TRBJ2-7,TRBD1,NA,TGTGCCAGCAGCCGGGACAGGGGCCCCGAGCAGTACTTC,CASSRDRGPEQYF
TRBV4-1,TRBJ2-7,TRBD1,NA,TGCGCCAGCAGCCGCTCTCCGGGACAGGGATCCTACGAGCAGTACTTC,CASSRSPGQGSYEQYF
TRBV5-1,TRBJ2-1,NA,NA,TGCGCCAGCAGCTCGGCCACTACTAGACCCAATGAGCAGTTCTTC,CASSSATTRPNEQFF
TRBV28,TRBJ2-1,TRBD2,NA,TGTGCCAGCAGTTTAAGCCCTTCTAGCGGGGCCTACAATGAGCAGTTCTTC,CASSLSPSSGAYNEQFF
TRBV5-5,TRBJ2-7,TRBD1,NA,TGTGCCAGCAGCCGTGGACAGGGGAGGTCCGAGCAGTACTTC,CASSRGQGRSEQYF
TRBV9,TRBJ2-7,TRBD1,NA,TGTGCCAGCAGCGCATCGGGACAGGACTACGAGCAGTACTTC,CASSASGQDYEQYF
TRBV7-9,TRBJ2-7,NA,few,TGTGCCAGCAGCTTAGACACCTACGAGCAGTACTTC,CASSLDTYEQYF
TRBV11-3,TRBJ2-3,TRBD2,once,TGTGCCAGCAGCGGAAGGACTAGCGGGGGACCTACAGATACGCAGTATTTT,CASSGRTSGGPTDTQYF
TRBV20-1,TRBJ2-7,NA,NA,TGCAGTGCTCCCCTAAGTTACGAGCAGTACTTC,CSAPLSYEQYF
TRBV10-1,TRBJ1-2,TRBD1,NA,TGCGCCAGCAGTGAGTCGACCGGGACAGGGATAGGTGGCTACACCTTC,CASSESTGTGIGGYTF
TRBV9,TRBJ2-6,TRBD1,NA,TGTGCCAGCAGCGTTTCACAGGGGATAGGTGGGGCCAACGTCCTGACTTTC,CASSVSQGIGGANVLTF
TRBV12-3/TRBV12-4,TRBJ2-1,TRBD2,NA,TGTGCCAGCAGTGGACTAGTTAATGAGCAGTTCTTC,CASSGLVNEQFF
TRBV30,TRBJ1-5,TRBD1,once,TGTGCCTGGAGTGCAGGGACAGGGGAAAGGTCCCAGCATTTT,CAWSAGTGERSQHF
TRBV2,TRBJ1-2,NA,NA,TGTGCCAGCAGGCGGGCAGTACAGCCTTATGGCTACACCTTC,CASRRAVQPYGYTF
TRBV5-6,TRBJ2-5,NA,NA,TGTGCCAGCAGCTTGGGGGCCGTGGGGACCCAGTACTTC,CASSLGAVGTQYF
TRBV9,TRBJ1-3,NA,few,TGTGCCAGCAGTCCTCAGGGGATTCCTGGAAACACCATATATTTT,CASSPQGIPGNTIYF
TRBV14,TRBJ2-1,NA,NA,TGTGCCAGCAGCCAAGTGTCAGGGGCCTACAATGAGCAGTTCTTC,CASSQVSGAYNEQFF
TRBV10-3,TRBJ2-2,TRBD1,NA,TGTGCCATCAGTGGGGGGACAGGGCGTGCCGGGGAGCTGTTTTTT,CAISGGTGRAGELFF
TRBV2,TRBJ1-1,NA,NA,TGTGCCAGCAGCCGTTCTGCTTCGGGCACTGAAGCTTTCTTT,CASSRSASGTEAFF
TRBV9,TRBJ2-7,NA,NA,TGTGCCAGCAGCGTAGGCGGAGAGATCTCCTACGAGCAGTACTTC,CASSVGGEISYEQYF
TRBV7-9,TRBJ2-7,NA,NA,TGTGCCAGCAGCCCCCGGGTGCTAGCCTACGAGCAGTACTTC,CASSPRVLAYEQYF
TRBV19,TRBJ1-5,TRBD1,few,TGTGCCAGTAGTATCAATGACAGGGGAACTAAAGATCAGCCCCAGCATTTT,CASSINDRGTKDQPQHF
TRBV29-1,TRBJ2-1,TRBD2,NA,TGCAGCGTACTGTTAGCGGGAGGGTTCTCCTACAATGAGCAGTTCTTC,CSVLLAGGFSYNEQFF
TRBV5-4,TRBJ2-7,NA,NA,TGTGCCAGCAGCTTGGGGGTAGCGGAGTCCTACGAGCAGTACTTC,CASSLGVAESYEQYF
TRBV7-9,TRBJ1-1,NA,NA,TGTGCCAGCAGTGAACGGGGGGCGAACACTGAAGCTTTCTTT,CASSERGANTEAFF
TRBV28,TRBJ2-3,TRBD1,NA,TGTGCCAGCAGTTTAGGGACAGGGGGCTTTCGAGATACGCAGTATTTT,CASSLGTGGFRDTQYF
TRBV9,TRBJ2-3,TRBD2,NA,TGTGCCAGCAGCGTACCAGCGGGGCTTAGCACAGATACGCAGTATTTT,CASSVPAGLSTDTQYF
TRBV15,TRBJ2-5,TRBD2,NA,TGTGCCACCAGCAGAGGATGGGGAGGGGAGACCCAGTACTTC,CATSRGWGGETQYF
TRBV7-8,TRBJ2-1,TRBD2,NA,TGTGCCAGCAGCTTGGGACTACCTTACAATGAGCAGTTCTTC,CASSLGLPYNEQFF
TRBV9,TRBJ2-1,NA,NA,TGTGCCAGCAGCGTAAGCGGTAGCTCCTACAATGAGCAGTTCTTC,CASSVSGSSYNEQFF
TRBV11-3,TRBJ2-6,NA,NA,TGTGCCAGCAGCCGGGGGTCTGGGGCCAACGTCCTGACTTTC,CASSRGSGANVLTF
TRBV7-6,TRBJ2-7,TRBD2,NA,TGTGCCAGCAGCCTAGCCGGGACTAGCGGGAGGACCCACGAGCAGTACTTC,CASSLAGTSGRTHEQYF
TRBV6-4,TRBJ1-4,NA,NA,TGTGCCAGCAGTGCTGATAAAAGCGGGATGTTGACTGGAAAACTGTTTTTT,CASSADKSGMLTGKLFF
TRBV5-8,TRBJ1-5,NA,NA,TGTGCCAGCAGCGTTAGGCTGTGGACGGGGAATCAGCCCCAGCATTTT,CASSVRLWTGNQPQHF
TRBV10-1,TRBJ2-3,NA,NA,TGCGCCAGCAGTGAGGGACGGCCTAGCGCTATTCCATCGGGCACAGATACGCAGTATTTT,CASSEGRPSAIPSGTDTQYF